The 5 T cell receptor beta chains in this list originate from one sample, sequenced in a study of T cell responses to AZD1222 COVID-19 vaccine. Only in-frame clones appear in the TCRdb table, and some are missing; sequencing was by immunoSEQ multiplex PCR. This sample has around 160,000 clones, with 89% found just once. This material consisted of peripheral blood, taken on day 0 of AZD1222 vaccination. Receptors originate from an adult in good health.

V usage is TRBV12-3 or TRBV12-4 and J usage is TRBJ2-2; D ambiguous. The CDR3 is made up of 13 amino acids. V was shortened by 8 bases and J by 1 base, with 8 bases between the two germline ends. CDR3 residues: CASGDRNTGELFF. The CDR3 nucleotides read TGTGCCAGCGGCGATAGGAACACCGGGGAGCTGTTTTTT.

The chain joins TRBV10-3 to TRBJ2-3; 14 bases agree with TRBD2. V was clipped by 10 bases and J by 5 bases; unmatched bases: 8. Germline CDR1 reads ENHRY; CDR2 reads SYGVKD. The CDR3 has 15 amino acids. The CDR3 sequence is CATMGLAGVGDTQYF. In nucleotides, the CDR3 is TGTGCCACCATGGGACTAGCGGGAGTTGGAGATACGCAGTATTTT.

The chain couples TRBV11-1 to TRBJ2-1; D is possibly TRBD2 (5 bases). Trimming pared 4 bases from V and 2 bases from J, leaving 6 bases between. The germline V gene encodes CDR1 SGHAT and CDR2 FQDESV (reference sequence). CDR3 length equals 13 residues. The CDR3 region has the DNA TGTGCCAGCAGCTCGAGGGCCTACAATGAGCAGTTCTTC. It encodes CASSSRAYNEQFF.

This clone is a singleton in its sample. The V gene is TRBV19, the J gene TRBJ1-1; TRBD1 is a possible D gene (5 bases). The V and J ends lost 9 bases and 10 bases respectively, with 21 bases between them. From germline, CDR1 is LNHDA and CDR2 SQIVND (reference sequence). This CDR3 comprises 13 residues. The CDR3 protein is CASKHAGRDGAFF. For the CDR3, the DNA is TGTGCCAGCAAACATGCGGGGAGGGACGGAGCTTTCTTT.

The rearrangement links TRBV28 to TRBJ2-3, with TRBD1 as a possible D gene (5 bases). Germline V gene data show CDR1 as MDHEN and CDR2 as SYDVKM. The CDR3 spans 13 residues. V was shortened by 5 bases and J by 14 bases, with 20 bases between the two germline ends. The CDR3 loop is CASSPPQTEHRYF. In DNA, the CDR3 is TGTGCCAGCAGTCCGCCGCAGACAGAACATCGGTATTTT.